This TCR beta chain is drawn from a study of T cell responses to AZD1222 COVID-19 vaccine. The germline V and J ends were trimmed by 5 bases and 2 bases, with 16 bases remaining between them. Germline values: CDR1 LGHDT, CDR2 YNNKEL (reference sequence). This CDR3 is 15 amino acids long. Whether given at about 4 or about 12 weeks, second doses were pooled. Repertoires were generated with immunoSEQ multiplex PCR, while TCRdb's copy carries only in-frame clones and drops some. The data hold some 180,000 clones, with 87% observed a single time. Study-level points and caveats: Females outnumbered males among donors, who were mostly white British; clonal diversity was possibly underestimated.

Points on this clone: Its target is not known.

The V call is TRBV3-1 (or the pseudogene TRBV3-2), the J call TRBJ2-7, with D tentatively TRBD1 or TRBD2 (5 bases each). The receptor comes from an adult who received the AZD1222 COVID-19 vaccine. The material was peripheral blood, obtained 28 days after the second AZD1222 dose. CDR3 sequence reads: CASSFPGRSTYEQYF. CDR3 in DNA: TGTGCCAGCAGCTTTCCGGGACGGTCCACCTACGAGCAGTACTTC.